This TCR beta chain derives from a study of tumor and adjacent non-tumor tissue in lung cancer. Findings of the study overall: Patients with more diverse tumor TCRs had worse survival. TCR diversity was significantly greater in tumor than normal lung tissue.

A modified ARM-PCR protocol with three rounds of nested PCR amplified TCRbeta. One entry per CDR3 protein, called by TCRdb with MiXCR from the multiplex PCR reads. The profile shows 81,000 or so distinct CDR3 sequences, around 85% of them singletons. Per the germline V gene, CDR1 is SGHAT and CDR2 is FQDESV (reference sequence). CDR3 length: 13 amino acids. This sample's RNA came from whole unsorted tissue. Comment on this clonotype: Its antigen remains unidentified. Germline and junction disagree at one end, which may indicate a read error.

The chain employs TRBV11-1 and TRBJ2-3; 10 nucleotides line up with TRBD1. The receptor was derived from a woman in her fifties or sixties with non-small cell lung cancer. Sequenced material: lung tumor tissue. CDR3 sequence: CASRGTGVDTQCF. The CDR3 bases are TGTGCCAGCAGAGGGACAGGGGTTGATACGCAGTGTTTT.